Listed below are T cell receptor beta chains from one sample, sequenced in a study of blood T cell repertoires in COVID-19. The data were produced by immunoSEQ multiplex PCR, yet TCRdb's version contains in-frame clones alone and is incomplete. Of approximately 170,000 clones listed, roughly 80% were seen once; the top ten hold roughly 8.4%. What was sequenced was peripheral blood. The origin of the receptors is a woman older than 75 with COVID-19, enrolled during active disease. Both conserved end residues are part of each CDR3. A D gene is named only where the DNA matches it firmly. Clone size appears in some rows only: once, few, many, or a class for an expanded clone.

V	J	D	size	DNA	CDR3
TRBV28	TRBJ2-1	TRBD1	-	TGTGCCAGTTACGGACAGGCGGCGGGTGAGCAGTTCTTC	CASYGQAAGEQFF
TRBV6-1	TRBJ1-5	-	-	TGTGCCAGCAGTGAATTTGACAGAACGAATCAGCCCCAGCATTTT	CASSEFDRTNQPQHF
TRBV5-1	TRBJ2-5	TRBD2	-	TGCGCCAGCAGTCCCATGGGGGGGGGAATCCAAGAGACCCAGTACTTC	CASSPMGGGIQETQYF
TRBV6-5	TRBJ2-3	-	-	TGTGCCAGCAGCCGTGAGGCGGCTAGCACAGATACGCAGTATTTT	CASSREAASTDTQYF
TRBV11-1	TRBJ2-3	-	-	TGTGCCAGCAGCTCCTATACCACAGATACGCAGTATTTT	CASSSYTTDTQYF
TRBV7-9	TRBJ1-4	-	-	TGTGCCAGCAGCTCACGAACAGTAGACCGAAATGAAAAACTGTTTTTT	CASSSRTVDRNEKLFF
TRBV3-1/TRBV3-2	TRBJ2-2	TRBD2	-	TGTGCCAGCAGCCTTCTAGCGGGAGCGAACACCGGGGAGCTGTTTTTT	CASSLLAGANTGELFF
TRBV5-1	TRBJ2-1	TRBD2	-	TGCGCCAGCAGCTGGTTAGCGGGAGGGGGCGGTGAGCAGTTCTTC	CASSWLAGGGGEQFF
TRBV5-1	TRBJ1-1	-	-	TGCGCCAGCAGCTTGGGTCGGGGAAACTATCTGAACACTGAAGCTTTCTTT	CASSLGRGNYLNTEAFF
TRBV2	TRBJ1-3	TRBD1	once	TGTGCCAGCAGTAATACAGGGGGCTCTGGAAACACCATATATTTT	CASSNTGGSGNTIYF
TRBV7-3	TRBJ1-1	-	-	TGTGCCAGCAGCTTAACGGCGAACACTGAAGCTTTCTTT	CASSLTANTEAFF
TRBV19	TRBJ1-5	TRBD1	-	TGTGCCAGTAGTTCAGTGGGGACAGGGAACAATCAGCCCCAGCATTTT	CASSSVGTGNNQPQHF
TRBV6-1	TRBJ2-7	TRBD2	-	TGTGCCAGCAGTGAAGCGCCCTCCCCGGGACTAGCGCTGTACGAGCAGTACTTC	CASSEAPSPGLALYEQYF
TRBV28	TRBJ2-1	-	-	TGTGCCAGCAGTGAGCGGAACAATGAGCAGTTCTTC	CASSERNNEQFF
TRBV2	TRBJ2-1	-	-	TGTGCCAGCAGTGAAGCGACCAGGGGATTGAGGCAGTTCTTC	CASSEATRGLRQFF
TRBV10-2	TRBJ2-7	TRBD1	-	TGCGCCAGCAGTGATACAGGGGAGAGGTACGAGCAGTACTTC	CASSDTGERYEQYF
TRBV18	TRBJ1-5	-	-	TGTGCCAGCTCACTCGCCGGGGGTCCCCAGCATTTT	CASSLAGGPQHF
TRBV20-1	TRBJ2-1	TRBD2	-	TGCAGTGCTAGTATGCCTAGCGGTGCAAATGAGCAGTTCTTC	CSASMPSGANEQFF
TRBV15	TRBJ1-4	-	-	TGTGCCACCAGCATTGGAGGGCAGGGCAAGGAAAAACTGTTTTTT	CATSIGGQGKEKLFF
TRBV3-1/TRBV3-2	TRBJ2-1	-	-	TGTGCCAGCAGCCAATTGGGGAAAATGCAGGGCGCTGAGCAGTTCTTC	CASSQLGKMQGAEQFF
TRBV10-3	TRBJ1-4	-	-	TGTGCCATCAGGAAGGACAGTAGTAATGAAAAACTGTTTTTT	CAIRKDSSNEKLFF
TRBV6-5	TRBJ1-2	-	few	TGTGCCAGCAGTTCCGACCGCGAACCCAGGGACTATGGCTACACCTTC	CASSSDREPRDYGYTF
TRBV24-1	TRBJ1-1	-	-	TGTGCCACCAGTGATCCGAACAGGGCCCAAGGGGCTTTCTTT	CATSDPNRAQGAFF
TRBV19	TRBJ1-6	-	-	TGTGCCAGTAGTCAGACCTGGAGCTCCTATAATTCACCCCTCCACTTT	CASSQTWSSYNSPLHF
TRBV2	TRBJ1-1	-	-	TGTGCCAGCCACGGTCTAACTGAAGCTTTCTTT	CASHGLTEAFF
TRBV10-1	TRBJ2-1	TRBD2	-	TGCGCCAGCAGTGATAGCGGGGGGGCGGAGGAGCAGTTCTTC	CASSDSGGAEEQFF
TRBV2	TRBJ1-1	-	-	TGTGCCAGCAGTGAAGCGTCCCGGGCTGAAGCTTTCTTT	CASSEASRAEAFF
TRBV15	TRBJ1-1	-	-	TGTGCCACCAGCGGAAGACAGCAGAACACTGAAGCTTTCTTT	CATSGRQQNTEAFF
TRBV10-1	TRBJ1-3	-	-	TGCGCCAGCAGTGAGTCGGTCAGGGCGGGAAACACCATATATTTT	CASSESVRAGNTIYF
TRBV4-1	TRBJ2-7	TRBD2	-	TGCGCCAGCAGTTCTCAGCCTGGAGCCCCCAGCGGGGGGGCCTACGAGCAGTACTTC	CASSSQPGAPSGGAYEQYF
TRBV6-5	TRBJ2-5	-	-	TGTGCCAGCAAGAAGGACAGCCAAGAGACCCAGTACTTC	CASKKDSQETQYF
TRBV5-4	TRBJ1-1	-	once	TGTGCCAGCAGCTTGGGGGGGGGACCTGAAGCTTTCTTT	CASSLGGGPEAFF
TRBV2	TRBJ1-6	TRBD1	-	TGTGCCAGCAGAGTCGGACAGGGAAGGGCGAGACCCCTCCACTTT	CASRVGQGRARPLHF
TRBV28	TRBJ2-4	TRBD1	-	TGTGCCAGCAGTCTCACGCAGGGGGAGAGGGCCAAAAACATTCAGTACTTC	CASSLTQGERAKNIQYF
TRBV11-2	TRBJ2-5	-	-	TGTGCCAGCAGCTACCGACAGGACCAAGAGACCCAGTACTTC	CASSYRQDQETQYF
TRBV2	TRBJ1-2	-	-	TGTGCCAGCAGTGAAGACAGGGAGGGCTACACCTTC	CASSEDREGYTF
TRBV29-1	TRBJ1-5	TRBD1	-	TGCAGCGTTACAGGGGGCCAGGGTCAGCCCCAGCATTTT	CSVTGGQGQPQHF
TRBV6-5	TRBJ2-7	-	-	TGTGCCAGCAGTTACTCCGGCAGGGCCTCCTACGAGCAGTACTTC	CASSYSGRASYEQYF
TRBV19	TRBJ1-5	-	-	TGTGCCAGTACCTACCAAACAGGGCTAGGTCAGCCCCAGCATTTT	CASTYQTGLGQPQHF
TRBV19	TRBJ1-6	TRBD1	-	TGTGCCAGTAGTATCGGGGACAGGGCCAATTCACCCCTCCACTTT	CASSIGDRANSPLHF
TRBV2	TRBJ2-3	-	few	TGTGCCAGCGGTCTGCAGACGCAGTATTTT	CASGLQTQYF
TRBV19	TRBJ2-3	-	-	TGTGCCAGTAGGCCTGTAGGGGGGGAAGATACGCAGTATTTT	CASRPVGGEDTQYF
TRBV20-1	TRBJ1-1	-	-	TGCAGTGCTAGTAACCGGGGAAACACTGAAGCTTTCTTT	CSASNRGNTEAFF
TRBV5-1	TRBJ2-2	TRBD2	-	TGCGCCACCAAAACCGGGGGGGACACCGGGGAGCTGTTTTTT	CATKTGGDTGELFF